This T cell receptor (beta chain) originates from a study of blood T cell repertoires in COVID-19. TCRdb's table, derived via immunoSEQ multiplex PCR, lists solely in-frame clones and lacks some. Of under 250,000 clones listed, about four fifths were seen once; the top ten hold 4% to 5.5%. V shed 4 bases, J shed 5 bases, and the junction held 10 bases outside the gene matches. The germline CDR1 and CDR2 sequences are SGDLS and YYNGEE. This CDR3 has 15 amino acids. V usage is TRBV9 and J usage is TRBJ2-5, with 8 bases fitting TRBD2. This receptor was identified in a man aged 50-60 years with active or convalescent COVID-19. Sequences were obtained from peripheral blood. Here the CDR3 DNA reads TGTGCCAGCAGCCCATCCGGACTAGCAGTGGAGACCCAGTACTTC. Residues: CASSPSGLAVETQYF.